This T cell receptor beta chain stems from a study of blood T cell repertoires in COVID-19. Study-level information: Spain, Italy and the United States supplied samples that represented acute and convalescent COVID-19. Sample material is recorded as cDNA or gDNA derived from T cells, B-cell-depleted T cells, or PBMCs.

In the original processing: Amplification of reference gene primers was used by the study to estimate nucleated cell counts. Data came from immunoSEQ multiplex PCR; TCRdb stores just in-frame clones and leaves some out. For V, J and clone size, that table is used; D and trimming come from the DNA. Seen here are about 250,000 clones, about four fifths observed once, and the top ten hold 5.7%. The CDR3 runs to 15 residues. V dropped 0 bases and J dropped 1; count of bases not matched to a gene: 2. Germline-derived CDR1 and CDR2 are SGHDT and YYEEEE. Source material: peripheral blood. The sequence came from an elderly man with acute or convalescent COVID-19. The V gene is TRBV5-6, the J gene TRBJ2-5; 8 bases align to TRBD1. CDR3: CASSLGDRSQETQYF. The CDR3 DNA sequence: TGTGCCAGCAGCTTGGGGGACAGGTCCCAAGAGACCCAGTACTTC.